What follows is one TCR beta chain and its context. This clonotype was observed at least ten times. Its recognized antigen is unknown. No much larger clone exists at a distance of one base, and base qualities are not known. The TCR beta CDR3 regions were amplified from the RNA transcripts. For the first round of RT-PCR on the TCR CDR3, the HTBI primer set was used together with the Qiagen OneStep RT-PCR kit. The libraries were constructed in a second round of multiplex PCR and then size-selected and purified. The libraries were sequenced on an Illumina HiSeq2000 using paired-end 100 bp reads. In the source study's methods: SOAPnuke was used to process the raw data, with reads discarded if the reads contained adapters or uncalled bases, had a mean Phred below 15, or lacked an exact constant-primer or identifier match. High-quality paired reads were merged with COPE v1.2.5, and unique nucleotide sequences were defined as clonotypes. MiTCR v1.1 was used to align the clonotypes against IMGT TRBV, TRBD and TRBJ reference segments. Only V-J combinations with frequency above 0.0001, covering 99.2% of repertoires, were analysed. The TCS score was defined as the ratio of F50 (clonal expansion) to E x V (chaos), calculated using BLOSUM62-based TCRdist between CDR3 peptides within each V-J. Welch's t-statistics and random forest reduced fewer than 600 V-J features to 13, which were used in a naive Bayes classifier (R e1071). Thyroid-blood repertoire similarity was quantified with the Morisita-Horn index. TCRdb itself trimmed the public reads at Q25 with fastp, ran MiXCR and retained productive beta chains. All rows with the same CDR3 protein become a single entry with the most common DNA and genes. Clone size and V and J calls follow TCRdb, not the original study. Across this sample there are 600,000 to 800,000 distinct CDR3 sequences, with 30% to 40% seen only once. The ten largest clones take up roughly 30% of the sample.

This record belongs to a study of T cells in Graves' hyperthyroidism and ophthalmopathy (dated 2019 in TCRdb). Study-level background: Peripheral blood was collected at initial diagnosis, before any treatment. An independent validation cohort of around 19 hyperthyroidism patients and 17 patients who later progressed to ophthalmopathy tested prospective prediction of ophthalmopathy. The 100 discovery patients were randomly divided into training and test sets at a 7:3 ratio. The study also compared thyroid tissue and blood T-cell repertoires from roughly 6 Graves' hyperthyroidism patients. To identify distinguishing TCR V-J signatures, a discovery cohort of about 95 patients was used, comprising under 45 with Graves' ophthalmopathy and around 60 with stable Graves' hyperthyroidism. After blood sampling, hyperthyroidism patients were treated with methimazole at a starting dose of 30 mg daily, and ophthalmopathy patients were treated with high-dose intravenous methylprednisolone. The paper reports TCR Vbeta CDR3 sequencing of approximately 140 peripheral blood samples: around 45 ophthalmopathy, over 70 hyperthyroidism and around 17 progressor patients.

Stable Graves' hyperthyroidism was defined as the absence of progression to ophthalmopathy over 18 months of follow-up. Hyperthyroidism patients were newly diagnosed, with disease duration under 2 months, and aged 18 to 65 years. Any patient with an uncontrolled infection, another autoimmune disease, pregnancy or lactation was excluded. Diagnoses relied on clinical symptoms, serum thyroxine and TRAb, thyroid ultrasound and orbital computed tomography. PBMCs were separated from approximately 10 ml of fresh peripheral blood using Ficoll-Paque density gradient centrifugation. Total RNA was extracted with Trizol reagent, and quality was checked on an Agilent 2100 Bioanalyzer. Overall study results and their limits: In validation, progression to ophthalmopathy was predicted by the model with 70.59% sensitivity and 72.22% specificity, a median of approximately 7.1 months before onset. No statistical method was used to fix the sample size in advance, and group allocation was not hidden from the investigators. A 13 V-J signature model separated ophthalmopathy from stable hyperthyroidism, with around 88% sensitivity and 81.08% specificity in cross-validation and 80%/75% in testing. Blood samples also contained most of the expanded thyroid clonotypes (frequency above 0.001), which suggests that blood repertoires may reflect thyroid immune responses.

Including cysteine and phenylalanine, the CDR3 has 16 amino acids. The kept DNA is CDR3 alone, 48 bases in frame from the first base. Reading the germline V gene gives CDR1 MGHDK and CDR2 SYGVNS. Compared with germline, V lacks 2 bases and J lacks 7 bases; bases without a gene match: 10. The sequence came from a woman aged 40 to 49 with Graves' hyperthyroidism. Recombination linked TRBV25-1 to TRBJ1-2, and TRBD1 aligns with 10 junction nucleotides. What was sequenced was blood. The CDR3 amino acid sequence is: CASSERASGTGVGYTF. The nucleotide sequence reads as follows: TGTGCCAGCAGTGAACGCGCGTCGGGGACAGGGGTTGGCTACACCTTC.